This T cell receptor beta chain was profiled in a study of regulatory T cells in long-lasting Graves disease. Construction of TCR beta libraries relied on iRepertoire HTBI primers and on Arm-PCR targeting CDR3 regions. MiXCR, run by TCRdb on the multiplex PCR reads, gives a single entry per CDR3 protein. This table has roughly 250,000 distinct CDR3 sequences, 15% to 20% appearing once. The CDR3 loop spans 15 amino acids. Losses at the gene ends were 4 bases for V and 6 bases for J; bases not matched to a gene: 12. Germline CDR1 and CDR2: SGHDN and FVKESK. This clonotype has more than one count but fewer than ten. Time point: newly diagnosed GD, antithyroid drugs for less than 3 months. Researchers made the TCR library from RNA that was extracted from PBMCs. Separately, the same data were catalogued under a study of T cells in Graves' hyperthyroidism and ophthalmopathy.

The sequence was collected from a woman in her thirties with Graves disease. The gene calls are TRBV14 and TRBJ2-7, with TRBD1 matching over 7 bases. Sequences were derived from peripheral blood mononuclear cells (PBMCs), sampled at new diagnosis, from a patient treated with antithyroid drugs. The CDR3 nucleotides are TGTGCCAGCAGCCCGGACAGGACACGGGGTGGCGAGCAGTACTTC. It translates to CASSPDRTRGGEQYF.